The source of this T cell receptor beta chain is a study of identical twins. This CDR3 has 16 residues. The V end lost 3 bases, the J end lost 10 bases, and 22 bases lay between the germline ends. This clonotype was observed many times. From the 5' RACE reads, TCRdb called clonotypes with MiXCR, one entry per CDR3 protein. The profile shows around 550,000 distinct CDR3 sequences, roughly 15% of them singletons. Healthy Caucasians alone served as donors. This sample also belongs to another study, concerning yellow fever vaccine responses in identical twins. That investigation notes: Reportedly, the response of twins' T cells to the vaccine seemed partly convergent, partly personalized.

The chain links TRBV12-3 or TRBV12-4 to TRBJ2-1, with D tentatively TRBD2 (7 bases). The TCR comes from a woman in her late teens or twenties in good health. The source material was CD4+ T cells sorted from blood. In DNA, the CDR3 is TGTGCCAGCAGTTTTAGTCCGGGGGGCTCCGGACAAGAGCAGTTCTTC. This codes for CASSFSPGGSGQEQFF.